These T cell receptor beta chains were read from a single sample in a study of regulatory T cells in long-lasting Graves disease. MiXCR was run by TCRdb on the multiplex PCR reads, yielding one entry per CDR3 protein. The table records around 420,000 distinct CDR3 sequences, about 15% of them present only once. The data also belong to a second study, concerning T cells in Graves' hyperthyroidism and ophthalmopathy.

The sequences come from peripheral blood mononuclear cells (PBMCs), collected at new diagnosis, from a patient treated with antithyroid drugs. The receptor source for this set is a woman aged 40 to 49 with Graves disease. CDR3s include the opening cysteine and the closing phenylalanine or tryptophan. A D gene is named only where the DNA matches it firmly. The size entry is marked missing in some rows and otherwise reads once, few, many or a size class.

d_call: TRBD2
v_call: TRBV7-8
j_call: TRBJ2-5
clone_size: few
cdr3_aa: CASSPTSGRWRFETQYF
cdr3_nt: TGTGCCAGCAGCCCGACTAGCGGGAGATGGCGTTTTGAGACCCAGTACTTC

d_call: NA
v_call: TRBV4-2
j_call: TRBJ2-7
clone_size: many
cdr3_aa: CASSQRPTGSSYEQYF
cdr3_nt: TGTGCCAGCAGCCAAAGACCGACAGGCAGCTCCTACGAGCAGTACTTC

d_call: TRBD1
v_call: TRBV30
j_call: TRBJ1-5
clone_size: NA
cdr3_aa: CAWGQGANQPQHF
cdr3_nt: TGTGCCTGGGGACAGGGGGCGAATCAGCCCCAGCATTTT

d_call: NA
v_call: TRBV6-1
j_call: TRBJ2-1
clone_size: NA
cdr3_aa: CASSEADPSWGRPNEQFF
cdr3_nt: TGTGCCAGCAGTGAAGCAGACCCCTCTTGGGGCCGCCCGAATGAGCAGTTCTTC

d_call: TRBD2
v_call: TRBV7-9
j_call: TRBJ2-3
clone_size: many
cdr3_aa: CASSQLAGGPDTQYF
cdr3_nt: TGTGCCAGCAGTCAACTAGCGGGAGGGCCGGATACGCAGTATTTT

d_call: TRBD2
v_call: TRBV29-1
j_call: TRBJ2-7
clone_size: many
cdr3_aa: CSVKAGLADYEQYF
cdr3_nt: TGCAGCGTTAAAGCCGGACTAGCGGACTACGAGCAGTACTTC

d_call: NA
v_call: TRBV19
j_call: TRBJ1-4
clone_size: many
cdr3_aa: CASSPERARAGEKLFF
cdr3_nt: TGTGCCAGTAGCCCCGAGAGAGCAAGAGCCGGTGAAAAACTGTTTTTT

d_call: TRBD2
v_call: TRBV6-2/TRBV6-3
j_call: TRBJ2-1
clone_size: few
cdr3_aa: CATRTSSSNEQFF
cdr3_nt: TGTGCCACTAGGACTAGCTCCTCCAATGAGCAGTTCTTC

d_call: TRBD1
v_call: TRBV28
j_call: TRBJ2-7
clone_size: NA
cdr3_aa: CASSWTGSNEQYF
cdr3_nt: TGTGCCAGCAGTTGGACAGGCTCGAACGAGCAGTACTTC

d_call: NA
v_call: TRBV28
j_call: TRBJ1-1
clone_size: many
cdr3_aa: CASSPIPTGAFF
cdr3_nt: TGTGCCAGCAGTCCTATACCAACAGGGGCTTTCTTT

d_call: TRBD2
v_call: TRBV10-2
j_call: TRBJ2-2
clone_size: many
cdr3_aa: CASRGGRSNTGELFF
cdr3_nt: TGCGCCAGCAGGGGCGGGAGGTCGAACACCGGGGAGCTGTTTTTT

d_call: NA
v_call: TRBV28
j_call: TRBJ2-4
clone_size: many
cdr3_aa: CASSFGPVLAVAKNIQYF
cdr3_nt: TGTGCCAGCAGTTTCGGACCGGTACTCGCCGTAGCCAAAAACATTCAGTACTTC

d_call: TRBD1
v_call: TRBV2
j_call: TRBJ2-2
clone_size: many
cdr3_aa: CASSAQGANTGELFF
cdr3_nt: TGTGCCAGCAGTGCCCAGGGGGCGAACACCGGGGAGCTGTTTTTT

d_call: NA
v_call: TRBV20-1
j_call: TRBJ1-1
clone_size: many
cdr3_aa: CSARDSRNTEAFF
cdr3_nt: TGCAGTGCTAGAGACTCAAGGAACACTGAAGCTTTCTTT

d_call: TRBD1
v_call: TRBV24-1
j_call: TRBJ2-5
clone_size: NA
cdr3_aa: CATSDTGTGHYNEQYF
cdr3_nt: TGTGCCACCAGTGACACCGGGACAGGTCACTACAATGAGCAGTACTTC

d_call: TRBD1
v_call: TRBV28
j_call: TRBJ1-5
clone_size: NA
cdr3_aa: CASRTGGGTQPQHF
cdr3_nt: TGTGCCAGCAGGACAGGGGGCGGAACGCAGCCCCAGCATTTT

d_call: NA
v_call: TRBV2
j_call: TRBJ1-1
clone_size: many
cdr3_aa: CASRTRQLSEAFF
cdr3_nt: TGTGCCAGCAGGACCCGACAGCTCTCTGAAGCTTTCTTT

d_call: NA
v_call: TRBV15
j_call: TRBJ2-1
clone_size: many
cdr3_aa: CATSSLPWSMVSYNEQFF
cdr3_nt: TGTGCCACCAGCTCCCTCCCGTGGAGCATGGTCTCCTACAATGAGCAGTTCTTC

d_call: TRBD2
v_call: TRBV6-1
j_call: TRBJ2-4
clone_size: few
cdr3_aa: CASRPGLAGVQNIQYF
cdr3_nt: TGTGCCAGCAGACCCGGACTAGCGGGAGTCCAAAACATTCAGTACTTC

d_call: NA
v_call: TRBV28
j_call: TRBJ2-1
clone_size: many
cdr3_aa: CASSTTGLAKQFF
cdr3_nt: TGTGCCAGCAGTACAACAGGGCTAGCGAAGCAGTTCTTC

d_call: NA
v_call: TRBV20-1
j_call: TRBJ2-5
clone_size: many
cdr3_aa: CSARPGETQYF
cdr3_nt: TGCAGTGCCAGGCCGGGGGAGACCCAGTACTTC

d_call: TRBD2
v_call: TRBV2
j_call: TRBJ2-1
clone_size: many
cdr3_aa: CASSSGRAFEQFF
cdr3_nt: TGTGCCAGCAGTAGCGGGAGGGCCTTTGAGCAGTTCTTC

d_call: NA
v_call: TRBV27
j_call: TRBJ1-1
clone_size: many
cdr3_aa: CASSFSGTNTEAFF
cdr3_nt: TGTGCCAGCAGTTTCTCAGGGACGAACACTGAAGCTTTCTTT

d_call: NA
v_call: TRBV18
j_call: TRBJ2-1
clone_size: few
cdr3_aa: CTSSLRPPSSYNEQFF
cdr3_nt: TGTACCAGCTCACTGCGACCTCCGAGCTCCTACAATGAGCAGTTCTTC

d_call: TRBD1
v_call: TRBV11-3
j_call: TRBJ2-7
clone_size: many
cdr3_aa: CASSFSQGDIYEQYF
cdr3_nt: TGTGCCAGCAGCTTCAGTCAGGGGGATATCTACGAGCAGTACTTC

d_call: NA
v_call: TRBV12-3/TRBV12-4
j_call: TRBJ1-5
clone_size: many
cdr3_aa: CATGSNQPQHF
cdr3_nt: TGTGCCACTGGAAGCAATCAGCCCCAGCATTTT

d_call: NA
v_call: TRBV27
j_call: TRBJ2-7
clone_size: many
cdr3_aa: CASSFVHEQYF
cdr3_nt: TGTGCCAGCAGTTTTGTCCACGAGCAGTACTTC

d_call: TRBD1
v_call: TRBV12-5
j_call: TRBJ2-5
clone_size: many
cdr3_aa: CASGLVLGDRVFVGEETQYF
cdr3_nt: TGTGCTAGTGGTTTGGTACTGGGGGACAGGGTATTCGTCGGAGAAGAGACCCAGTACTTC

d_call: TRBD2
v_call: TRBV2
j_call: TRBJ2-3
clone_size: many
cdr3_aa: CASRGGRMTDTQYF
cdr3_nt: TGTGCCAGCCGAGGCGGGAGAATGACAGATACGCAGTATTTT

d_call: TRBD2
v_call: TRBV7-9
j_call: TRBJ2-5
clone_size: many
cdr3_aa: CASSPSSGSTETQYF
cdr3_nt: TGTGCCAGCAGCCCTTCTAGCGGGAGTACGGAGACCCAGTACTTC

d_call: NA
v_call: TRBV28
j_call: TRBJ1-2
clone_size: few
cdr3_aa: CASRAAPRLGYGYTF
cdr3_nt: TGTGCCAGCAGGGCAGCCCCGAGGCTTGGGTATGGCTACACCTTC

d_call: NA
v_call: TRBV12-3/TRBV12-4
j_call: TRBJ2-3
clone_size: many
cdr3_aa: CASSFWGGAGDTQYF
cdr3_nt: TGTGCCAGCAGTTTTTGGGGGGGCGCCGGAGATACGCAGTATTTT

d_call: TRBD2
v_call: TRBV25-1
j_call: TRBJ2-7
clone_size: NA
cdr3_aa: CASRPAGGVYEQYF
cdr3_nt: TGTGCCAGCAGGCCAGCGGGAGGTGTATACGAGCAGTACTTC